These T cell receptor beta chains were read from a single sample in a study of long-term antiretroviral therapy in people with HIV. Profiled with immunoSEQ multiplex PCR; TCRdb holds only in-frame clones, not every one. This table has around 20,000 clones, 81% appearing once. The sequences come from unsorted PBMCs, collected 0.1 years before starting antiretroviral therapy. These receptors all come from a man in his forties or fifties with HIV. Each CDR3 is given with its conserved first and last residue. The D gene is left open where the match is weak. Clone size is given for some rows only: seen once, a few or many times, or a class if the clone is expanded.

j_gene: TRBJ2-5
abundance: -
v_gene: TRBV2
d_gene: -
CDR3nt: TGTGCCAGCAGTGAATATGGCCGCTTGATGGAGACCCAGTACTTC
CDR3aa: CASSEYGRLMETQYF

j_gene: TRBJ2-5
abundance: -
v_gene: TRBV7-2
d_gene: TRBD2
CDR3nt: TGTGCCAGCAGCTTCGGACTAGCGGGAGTAGAGACCCAGTACTTC
CDR3aa: CASSFGLAGVETQYF

j_gene: TRBJ1-1
abundance: -
v_gene: TRBV28
d_gene: -
CDR3nt: TGTGCCAGCAGTTTTGGAACCCATACAACTGAAGCTTTCTTT
CDR3aa: CASSFGTHTTEAFF

j_gene: TRBJ2-5
abundance: -
v_gene: TRBV5-8
d_gene: TRBD1
CDR3nt: TGTGCCAGCAGCCCGGGGACAGGGGTTAAGAAAGAGACCCAGTACTTC
CDR3aa: CASSPGTGVKKETQYF

j_gene: TRBJ2-7
abundance: -
v_gene: TRBV7-2
d_gene: TRBD1
CDR3nt: TGTGCCAGCAGCTTATTCGGACAGGGTCTCTACGAGCAGTACTTC
CDR3aa: CASSLFGQGLYEQYF

j_gene: TRBJ1-2
abundance: -
v_gene: TRBV6-1
d_gene: -
CDR3nt: TGTGCCAGCAGTGAAAAGGGGGGCCATGGCTACACCTTC
CDR3aa: CASSEKGGHGYTF

j_gene: TRBJ2-7
abundance: once
v_gene: TRBV7-6
d_gene: -
CDR3nt: TGTGCCAGCAGCCCCCAGGTGGGGGCCGGGCAGTACTTC
CDR3aa: CASSPQVGAGQYF

j_gene: TRBJ2-4
abundance: -
v_gene: TRBV27
d_gene: TRBD1
CDR3nt: TGTGCCAGCAGTTTAGGGACAGGTAGAGGCATTCAGTACTTC
CDR3aa: CASSLGTGRGIQYF

j_gene: TRBJ1-2
abundance: -
v_gene: TRBV10-3
d_gene: -
CDR3nt: TGTGCCATCAGTGAGGGAACAGAAAACTATGGCTACACCTTC
CDR3aa: CAISEGTENYGYTF

j_gene: TRBJ2-3
abundance: -
v_gene: TRBV11-3
d_gene: -
CDR3nt: TGTGCCAGCAGCACGACTAGTTCTAGCACAGATACGCAGTATTTT
CDR3aa: CASSTTSSSTDTQYF

j_gene: TRBJ1-1
abundance: -
v_gene: TRBV5-6
d_gene: -
CDR3nt: TGTGCCAGCAGCTTGGAGACGGCTCCGGCTATTAAAGCTTTCTTT
CDR3aa: CASSLETAPAIKAFF

j_gene: TRBJ2-3
abundance: few
v_gene: TRBV4-1
d_gene: -
CDR3nt: TGCGCCAGCAGCCAAGATGGAGATACGCAGTATTTT
CDR3aa: CASSQDGDTQYF

j_gene: TRBJ1-5
abundance: -
v_gene: TRBV19
d_gene: -
CDR3nt: TGTGCCAGTAGTATTGATACCGGACGCGACAATCAGCCCCAGCATTTT
CDR3aa: CASSIDTGRDNQPQHF

j_gene: TRBJ2-7
abundance: -
v_gene: TRBV19
d_gene: TRBD1
CDR3nt: TGTGCCAGTACCCCGGGACAGGCGTCGTACGAGCAGTACTTC
CDR3aa: CASTPGQASYEQYF

j_gene: TRBJ2-7
abundance: -
v_gene: TRBV28
d_gene: -
CDR3nt: TGTGCCAGCAGCACCCCTGGGGGGGCAGGCGAGCAGTACTTC
CDR3aa: CASSTPGGAGEQYF

j_gene: TRBJ1-2
abundance: -
v_gene: TRBV13
d_gene: -
CDR3nt: TGTGCCAGCAGCTTAGGAGACCGAACTAACTATGGCTACACCTTC
CDR3aa: CASSLGDRTNYGYTF

j_gene: TRBJ2-5
abundance: once
v_gene: TRBV15
d_gene: TRBD1
CDR3nt: TGTGCCACCAGCAGAGATCCAGGACAGGGTCGTCGAGAGACCCAGTACTTC
CDR3aa: CATSRDPGQGRRETQYF

j_gene: TRBJ2-7
abundance: few
v_gene: TRBV6-5
d_gene: -
CDR3nt: TGTGCCAGCAGTTCCCGTGTGTCCTACGAGCAGTACTTC
CDR3aa: CASSSRVSYEQYF

j_gene: TRBJ2-3
abundance: once
v_gene: TRBV7-9
d_gene: TRBD2
CDR3nt: TGTGCCAGCACCCTCCCAACTAGCGGGGAAACAGATACGCAGTATTTT
CDR3aa: CASTLPTSGETDTQYF

j_gene: TRBJ2-7
abundance: once
v_gene: TRBV28
d_gene: -
CDR3nt: TGTGCCAGCACCGAGGGGGGGGCGGCCGTATACTACGAGCAGTACTTC
CDR3aa: CASTEGGAAVYYEQYF

j_gene: TRBJ2-5
abundance: -
v_gene: TRBV9
d_gene: TRBD1
CDR3nt: TGTGCCAGCAGCTCAAGGACAGGGGGCGGGGAGACCCAGTACTTC
CDR3aa: CASSSRTGGGETQYF

j_gene: TRBJ2-7
abundance: -
v_gene: TRBV19
d_gene: -
CDR3nt: TGTGCCAGTAGTCCCCGTGGGGCGACAGCCTACGAGCAGTACTTC
CDR3aa: CASSPRGATAYEQYF

j_gene: TRBJ1-5
abundance: once
v_gene: TRBV4-3
d_gene: -
CDR3nt: TGCGCCAGCAGCCCCGGATGGGGCGCCACTCAGCCCCAGCATTTT
CDR3aa: CASSPGWGATQPQHF

j_gene: TRBJ2-1
abundance: -
v_gene: TRBV28
d_gene: -
CDR3nt: TGTGCCACCTACAGGTCAGGATTTTTCTACAATGAGCAGTTCTTC
CDR3aa: CATYRSGFFYNEQFF

j_gene: TRBJ2-1
abundance: -
v_gene: TRBV14
d_gene: TRBD2
CDR3nt: TGTGCCAGCAGCCGAGGGACTAGCGGGATACGGGGTGAGCAGTTCTTC
CDR3aa: CASSRGTSGIRGEQFF

j_gene: TRBJ2-4
abundance: -
v_gene: TRBV18
d_gene: -
CDR3nt: TGTGCCAGCTCACCCCCCGGGGGAGCCAAAAACATTCAGTACTTC
CDR3aa: CASSPPGGAKNIQYF

j_gene: TRBJ2-7
abundance: -
v_gene: TRBV18
d_gene: -
CDR3nt: TGTGCCAGCTCACCACCGGCCCGACCCTACGAGCAGTACTTC
CDR3aa: CASSPPARPYEQYF

j_gene: TRBJ2-7
abundance: -
v_gene: TRBV6-1
d_gene: -
CDR3nt: TGTGCCAGCAGTGAAAACCGGGGTCCTGGTTACGAGCAGTACTTC
CDR3aa: CASSENRGPGYEQYF

j_gene: TRBJ2-7
abundance: once
v_gene: TRBV5-4
d_gene: -
CDR3nt: TGTGCCAGCAGTTCCCCGGCTAGGAGCCCCTACGAGCAGTACTTC
CDR3aa: CASSSPARSPYEQYF

j_gene: TRBJ2-2
abundance: -
v_gene: TRBV7-3
d_gene: -
CDR3nt: TGTGCCAGCAGCTTAGGGGCGGCCGGGGAGCTGTTTTTT
CDR3aa: CASSLGAAGELFF

j_gene: TRBJ2-7
abundance: -
v_gene: TRBV9
d_gene: -
CDR3nt: TGTGCCAGCAGCGCCACAGGGATCCCCTACGAGCAGTACTTC
CDR3aa: CASSATGIPYEQYF

j_gene: TRBJ2-3
abundance: -
v_gene: TRBV27
d_gene: -
CDR3nt: TGTGCCAGCAGTTTAGGTATGGTGGCTACGCAGTATTTT
CDR3aa: CASSLGMVATQYF

j_gene: TRBJ2-3
abundance: -
v_gene: TRBV4-3
d_gene: TRBD1
CDR3nt: TGCGCCAGCAGCCAAGAGGCTCCGGGACAGGGAGTCTATACGCAGTATTTT
CDR3aa: CASSQEAPGQGVYTQYF

j_gene: TRBJ2-6
abundance: -
v_gene: TRBV4-3
d_gene: TRBD1
CDR3nt: TGCGCCAGCAGCCCTATACCGGGACAGGGGGCTTTTGCTGGGGCCAACGTCCTGACTTTC
CDR3aa: CASSPIPGQGAFAGANVLTF

j_gene: TRBJ1-2
abundance: -
v_gene: TRBV27
d_gene: -
CDR3nt: TGTGCCAGCAGTTTTAGGGATACCCGGGGCTACACCTTC
CDR3aa: CASSFRDTRGYTF

j_gene: TRBJ2-1
abundance: -
v_gene: TRBV7-9
d_gene: -
CDR3nt: TGTGCCAGCAGCTTAGGCTCCTACAATGAGCAGTTCTTC
CDR3aa: CASSLGSYNEQFF

j_gene: TRBJ2-7
abundance: -
v_gene: TRBV9
d_gene: -
CDR3nt: TGTGCCAGCAGCGTAGGCGGGGCGGTCTCCTACGAGCAGTACTTC
CDR3aa: CASSVGGAVSYEQYF

j_gene: TRBJ2-1
abundance: few
v_gene: TRBV2
d_gene: -
CDR3nt: TGTGCCAGCAGTGAGAGGCAGGCGGCCTACAATGAGCAGTTCTTC
CDR3aa: CASSERQAAYNEQFF

j_gene: TRBJ2-7
abundance: -
v_gene: TRBV19
d_gene: -
CDR3nt: TGTGCCAGTAGTCCCCCGGACAGTTACGAGCAGTACTTC
CDR3aa: CASSPPDSYEQYF

j_gene: TRBJ1-5
abundance: -
v_gene: TRBV2
d_gene: -
CDR3nt: TGTGCCAGCAGTGTAGGGGAAAGAAGTCAGCCCCAGCATTTT
CDR3aa: CASSVGERSQPQHF

j_gene: TRBJ2-1
abundance: -
v_gene: TRBV27
d_gene: TRBD2
CDR3nt: TGTGCCAGCAGTTTATATGCGGGAGGCCCTTACAATGAGCAGTTCTTC
CDR3aa: CASSLYAGGPYNEQFF

j_gene: TRBJ2-7
abundance: -
v_gene: TRBV27
d_gene: -
CDR3nt: TGTGCCAGCAGCAGTCGGACCTCCTACGAGCAGTACTTC
CDR3aa: CASSSRTSYEQYF

j_gene: TRBJ2-7
abundance: -
v_gene: TRBV28
d_gene: -
CDR3nt: TGTGCCAGCAGTTTACTATACGAGCAGTACTTC
CDR3aa: CASSLLYEQYF

j_gene: TRBJ2-3
abundance: -
v_gene: TRBV4-3
d_gene: -
CDR3nt: TGCGCCAGCAGCCAAGATTATGGGTTTGAGACAGATACGCAGTATTTT
CDR3aa: CASSQDYGFETDTQYF